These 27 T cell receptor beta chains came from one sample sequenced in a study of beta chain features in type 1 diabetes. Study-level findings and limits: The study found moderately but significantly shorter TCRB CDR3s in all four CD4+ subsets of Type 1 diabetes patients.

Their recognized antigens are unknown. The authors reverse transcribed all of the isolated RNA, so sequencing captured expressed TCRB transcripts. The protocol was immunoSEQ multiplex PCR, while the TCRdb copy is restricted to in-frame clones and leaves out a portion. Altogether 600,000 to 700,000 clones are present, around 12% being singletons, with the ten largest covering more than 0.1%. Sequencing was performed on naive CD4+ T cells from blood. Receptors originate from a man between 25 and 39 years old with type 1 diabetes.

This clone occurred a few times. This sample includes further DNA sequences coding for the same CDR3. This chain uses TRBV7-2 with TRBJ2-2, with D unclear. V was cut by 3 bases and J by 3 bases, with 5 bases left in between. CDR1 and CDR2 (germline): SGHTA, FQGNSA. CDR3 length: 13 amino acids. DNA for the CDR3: TGTGCCAGCAGCTTCTTGGACACCGGGGAGCTGTTTTTT. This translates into CASSFLDTGELFF.

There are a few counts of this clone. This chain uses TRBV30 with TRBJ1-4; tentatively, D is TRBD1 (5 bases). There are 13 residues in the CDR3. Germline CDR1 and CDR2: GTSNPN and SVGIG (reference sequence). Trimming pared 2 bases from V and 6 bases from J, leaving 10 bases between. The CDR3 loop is CAWSSQGYEKLFF. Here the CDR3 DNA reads TGTGCCTGGAGTTCCCAGGGTTATGAAAAACTGTTTTTT.

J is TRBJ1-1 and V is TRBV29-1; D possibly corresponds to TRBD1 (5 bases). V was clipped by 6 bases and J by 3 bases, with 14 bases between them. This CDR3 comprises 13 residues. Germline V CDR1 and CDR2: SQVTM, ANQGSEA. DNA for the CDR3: TGCAGCGTCCCTCGATGGGGCGACACTGAAGCTTTCTTT. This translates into CSVPRWGDTEAFF.

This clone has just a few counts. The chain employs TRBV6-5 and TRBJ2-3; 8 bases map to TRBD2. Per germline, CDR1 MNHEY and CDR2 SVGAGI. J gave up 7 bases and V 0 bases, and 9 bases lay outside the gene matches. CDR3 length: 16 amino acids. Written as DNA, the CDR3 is TGTGCCAGCAGTTACTCCCGTAGCGGGAATTGGAATACGCAGTATTTT. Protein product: CASSYSRSGNWNTQYF.

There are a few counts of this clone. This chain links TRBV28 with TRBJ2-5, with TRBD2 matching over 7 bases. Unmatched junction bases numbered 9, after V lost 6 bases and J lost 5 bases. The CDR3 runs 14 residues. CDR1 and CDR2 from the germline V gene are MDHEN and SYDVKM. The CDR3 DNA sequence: TGTGCCAGCAGGGGAGGGAGCGAAGTGGAGACCCAGTACTTC. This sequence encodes CASRGGSEVETQYF.

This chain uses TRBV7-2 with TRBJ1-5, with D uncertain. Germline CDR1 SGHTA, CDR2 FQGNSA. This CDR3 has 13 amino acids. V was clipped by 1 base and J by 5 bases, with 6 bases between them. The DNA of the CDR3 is TGTGCCAGCAGCTTAGGGCGGGATCAGCCCCAGCATTTT. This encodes CASSLGRDQPQHF.

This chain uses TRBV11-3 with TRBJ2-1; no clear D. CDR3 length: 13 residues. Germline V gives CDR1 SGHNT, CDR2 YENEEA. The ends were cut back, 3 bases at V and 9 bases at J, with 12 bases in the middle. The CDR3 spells CASSLRMGTEQFF. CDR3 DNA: TGTGCCAGCAGCTTGAGAATGGGCACTGAGCAGTTCTTC. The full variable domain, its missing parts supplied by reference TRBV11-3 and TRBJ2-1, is EAGVVQSPRYKIIEKKQPVAFWCNPISGHNTLYWYLQNLGQGPELLIRYENEEAVDDSQLPKDRFSAERLKGVDSTLKIQPAELGDSAVYLCASSLRMGTEQFFGPGTRLTVL.

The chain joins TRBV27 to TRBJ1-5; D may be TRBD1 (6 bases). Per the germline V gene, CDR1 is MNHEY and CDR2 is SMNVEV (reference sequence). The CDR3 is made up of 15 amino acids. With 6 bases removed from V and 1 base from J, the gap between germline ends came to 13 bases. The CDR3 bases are TGTGCCAGCAGCCCTGGGGGCGGGAGCAATCAGCCCCAGCATTTT. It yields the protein CASSPGGGSNQPQHF.

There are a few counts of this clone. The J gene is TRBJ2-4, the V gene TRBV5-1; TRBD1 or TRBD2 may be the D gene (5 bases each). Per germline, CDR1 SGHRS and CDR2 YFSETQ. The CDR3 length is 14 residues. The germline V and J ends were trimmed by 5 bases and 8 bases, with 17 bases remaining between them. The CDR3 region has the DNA TGCGCCAGCAGTCTGGGGGTCCCTGAGGACATTCAGTACTTC. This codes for CASSLGVPEDIQYF.

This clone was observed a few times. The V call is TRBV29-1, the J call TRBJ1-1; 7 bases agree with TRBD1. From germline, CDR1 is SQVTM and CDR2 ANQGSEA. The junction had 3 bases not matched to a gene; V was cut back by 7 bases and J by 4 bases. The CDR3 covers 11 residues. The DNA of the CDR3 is TGCAGCGCGGACAGGAGCACTGAAGCTTTCTTT. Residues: CSADRSTEAFF.

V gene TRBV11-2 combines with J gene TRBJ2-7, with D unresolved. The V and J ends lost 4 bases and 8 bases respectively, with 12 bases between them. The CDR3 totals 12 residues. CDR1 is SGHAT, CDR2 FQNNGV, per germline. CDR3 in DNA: TGTGCCAGCAGCTCCTCCATGAGCCAGCAGTACTTC. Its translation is CASSSSMSQQYF.

DNA for the CDR3: TGCGCCAGCAGCTTCCCAGGTGTTGTTGGGGCCAACGTCCTGACTTTC. As protein: CASSFPGVVGANVLTF. This chain connects TRBV5-1 to TRBJ2-6; no reliable D call. V was trimmed by 2 bases and J by 3 bases, leaving 12 bases between them. The CDR3 extends over 16 amino acids. Germline V lookup: CDR1 SGHRS, CDR2 YFSETQ. Using reference TRBV5-1 and TRBJ2-6 for the parts outside the CDR3, the full variable domain is KAGVTQTPRYLIKTRGQQVTLSCSPISGHRSVSWYQQTPGQGLQFLFEYFSETQRNKGNFPGRFSGRQFSNSRSEMNVSTLELGDSALYLCASSFPGVVGANVLTFGAGSRLTVL.

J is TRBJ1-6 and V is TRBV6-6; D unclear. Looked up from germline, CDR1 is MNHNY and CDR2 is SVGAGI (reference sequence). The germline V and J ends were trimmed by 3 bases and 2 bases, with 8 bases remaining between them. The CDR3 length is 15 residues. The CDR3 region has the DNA TGTGCCAGCAGTTATGAGACGCCCTATAATTCACCCCTCCACTTT. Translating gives CASSYETPYNSPLHF.

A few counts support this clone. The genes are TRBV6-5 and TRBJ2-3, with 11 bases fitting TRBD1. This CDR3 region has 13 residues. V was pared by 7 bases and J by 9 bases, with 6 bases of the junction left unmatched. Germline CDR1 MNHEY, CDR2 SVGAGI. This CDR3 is CASKGTGGGTQYF. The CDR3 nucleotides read TGTGCCAGCAAGGGGACAGGGGGAGGGACGCAGTATTTT.

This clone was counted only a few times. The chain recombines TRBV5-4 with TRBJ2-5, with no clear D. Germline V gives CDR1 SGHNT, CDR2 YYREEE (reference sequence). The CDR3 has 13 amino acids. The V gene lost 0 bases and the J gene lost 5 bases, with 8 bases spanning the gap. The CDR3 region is CASSLVQEETQYF. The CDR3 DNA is TGTGCCAGCAGCTTGGTCCAGGAGGAGACCCAGTACTTC.

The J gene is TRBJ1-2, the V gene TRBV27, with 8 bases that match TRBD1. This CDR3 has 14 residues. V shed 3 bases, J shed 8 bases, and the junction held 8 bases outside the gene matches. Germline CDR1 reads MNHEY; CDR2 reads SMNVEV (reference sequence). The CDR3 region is CASSFGQGVGGYTF. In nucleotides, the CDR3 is TGTGCCAGCAGTTTTGGACAGGGCGTGGGCGGCTACACCTTC.

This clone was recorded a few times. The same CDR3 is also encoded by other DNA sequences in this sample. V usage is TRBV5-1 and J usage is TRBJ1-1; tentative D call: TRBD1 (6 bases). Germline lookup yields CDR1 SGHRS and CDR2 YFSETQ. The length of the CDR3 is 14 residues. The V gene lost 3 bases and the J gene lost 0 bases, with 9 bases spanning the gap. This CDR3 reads CASSSTGLNTEAFF. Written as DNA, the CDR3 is TGCGCCAGCAGCTCGACAGGTCTGAACACTGAAGCTTTCTTT.

The CDR3 reads CASSPPTESGYTF. CDR3 nucleotide sequence: TGTGCCAGCTCACCACCGACAGAAAGTGGCTACACCTTC. This chain joins TRBV18 and TRBJ1-2; possible D gene TRBD1, 5 bases. V lost 0 bases to trimming and J lost 7 bases, with 9 bases between them. Germline V gives CDR1 KGHSH, CDR2 LQKENI. This CDR3 is 13 amino acids long.

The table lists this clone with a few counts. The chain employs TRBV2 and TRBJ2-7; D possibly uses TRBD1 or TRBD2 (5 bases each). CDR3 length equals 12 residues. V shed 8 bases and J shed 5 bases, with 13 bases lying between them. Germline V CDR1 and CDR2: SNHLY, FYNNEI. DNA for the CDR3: TGTGCCAGCCATTTAAGGGACGACGAGCAGTACTTC. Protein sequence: CASHLRDDEQYF.

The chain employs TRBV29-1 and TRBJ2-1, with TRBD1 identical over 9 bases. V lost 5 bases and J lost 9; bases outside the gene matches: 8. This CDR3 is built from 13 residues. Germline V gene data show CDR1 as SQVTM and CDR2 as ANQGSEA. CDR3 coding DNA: TGCAGCGTTTCCACAGGGGGCGGAGGTGAGCAGTTCTTC. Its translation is CSVSTGGGGEQFF.

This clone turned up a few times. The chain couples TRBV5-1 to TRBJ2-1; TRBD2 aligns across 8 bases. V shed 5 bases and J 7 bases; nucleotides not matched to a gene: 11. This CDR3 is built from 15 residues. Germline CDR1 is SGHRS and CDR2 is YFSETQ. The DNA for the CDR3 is TGCGCCAGCAGTTTCTCGGGGGGGCCGTGGAATGAGCAGTTCTTC. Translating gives CASSFSGGPWNEQFF.

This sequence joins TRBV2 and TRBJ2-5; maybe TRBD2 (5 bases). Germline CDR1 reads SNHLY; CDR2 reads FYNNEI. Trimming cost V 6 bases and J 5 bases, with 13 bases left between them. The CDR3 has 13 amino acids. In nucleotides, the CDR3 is TGTGCCAGCAGCGAGGGTATGCGGGAGACCCAGTACTTC. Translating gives CASSEGMRETQYF.

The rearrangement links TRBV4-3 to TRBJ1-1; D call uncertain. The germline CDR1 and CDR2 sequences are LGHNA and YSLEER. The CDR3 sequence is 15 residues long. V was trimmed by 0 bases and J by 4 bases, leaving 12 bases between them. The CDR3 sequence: CASSQEGRIFTEAFF. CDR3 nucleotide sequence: TGCGCCAGCAGCCAAGAGGGGAGGATTTTCACTGAAGCTTTCTTT.

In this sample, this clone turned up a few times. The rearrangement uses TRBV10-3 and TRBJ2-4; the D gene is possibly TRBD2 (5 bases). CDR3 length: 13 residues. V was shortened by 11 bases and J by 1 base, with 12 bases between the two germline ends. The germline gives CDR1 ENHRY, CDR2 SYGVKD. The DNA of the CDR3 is TGTGCCTCGGGTGGCGGGGCCAAAAACATTCAGTACTTC. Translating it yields CASGGGAKNIQYF.

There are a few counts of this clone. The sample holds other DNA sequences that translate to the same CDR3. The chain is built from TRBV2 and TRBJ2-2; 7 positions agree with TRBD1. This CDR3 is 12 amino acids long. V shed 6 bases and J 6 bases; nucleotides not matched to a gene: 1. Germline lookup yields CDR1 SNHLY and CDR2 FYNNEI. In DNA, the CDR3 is TGTGCCAGCAGCGGGACAGCCGGGGAGCTGTTTTTT. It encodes CASSGTAGELFF.

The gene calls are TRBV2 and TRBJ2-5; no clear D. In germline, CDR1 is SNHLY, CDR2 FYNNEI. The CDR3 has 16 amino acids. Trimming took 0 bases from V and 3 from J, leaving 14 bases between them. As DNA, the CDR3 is TGTGCCAGCAGTGAAGCGAAACTCGCCGTTAAAGAGACCCAGTACTTC. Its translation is CASSEAKLAVKETQYF.

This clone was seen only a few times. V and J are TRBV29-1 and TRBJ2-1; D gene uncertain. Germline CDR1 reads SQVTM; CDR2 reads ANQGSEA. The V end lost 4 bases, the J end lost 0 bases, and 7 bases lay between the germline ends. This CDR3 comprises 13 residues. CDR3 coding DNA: TGCAGCGTTGCTGCGAGCTCCTACAATGAGCAGTTCTTC. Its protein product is CSVAASSYNEQFF.